The 18 T cell receptor beta chains reported below all come from one sample, sequenced in a study of shared clonotypes between healthy human individuals. Assay used: immunoSEQ multiplex PCR; TCRdb lists only in-frame clones, some missing. The sample consists of about 1.1 million clones, approximately 80% of them appearing once. The sequencing input was memory CD4+ T cells from PBMCs. This sample's subset: CD45RA-negative fraction. The origin of the receptors is a man aged 18 to 35 in good health. Some clones in this sample may be carry-over from other donors' samples.

This clone has only one observation. The chain joins TRBV5-1 to TRBJ1-5; D is undetermined. Per the germline V gene, CDR1 is SGHRS and CDR2 is YFSETQ. Trimming stripped 0 bases from V and 3 bases from J, with 10 bases between. The CDR3 covers 15 residues. The CDR3 DNA sequence: TGCGCCAGCAGCTTGGATTCGGCAGACAATCAGCCCCAGCATTTT. It encodes CASSLDSADNQPQHF. Full variable domain (missing parts from reference TRBV5-1 and TRBJ1-5): KAGVTQTPRYLIKTRGQQVTLSCSPISGHRSVSWYQQTPGQGLQFLFEYFSETQRNKGNFPGRFSGRQFSNSRSEMNVSTLELGDSALYLCASSLDSADNQPQHFGDGTRLSIL.

The V and J genes are TRBV27 and TRBJ2-5; 12 positions match TRBD2. J was trimmed by 5 bases and V by 6 bases; bases with no gene match: 10. Germline CDR1 MNHEY, CDR2 SMNVEV (reference sequence). This CDR3 spans 16 amino acids. Here the CDR3 DNA reads TGTGCCAGCAGGTCACTAGCGGGAGGTCCCAAGGAGACCCAGTACTTC. Its translation is CASRSLAGGPKETQYF.

CDR3 bases: TGTGCCAGCAGCCTAGACAGGGGTGTGAAGCCCCAGCATTTT. Encoded protein: CASSLDRGVKPQHF. This rearrangement joins TRBV6-1 to TRBJ1-5, with TRBD1 matching 8 bases. The CDR3 length is 14 residues. Per germline, CDR1 MNHNS and CDR2 SASEGT. V was clipped by 6 bases and J by 8 bases; unmatched bases: 9.

This clone was seen a few times. The V and J genes are TRBV4-2 and TRBJ1-5, with D unclear. This CDR3 has 14 amino acids. V lost 4 bases and J 5 bases, leaving 12 bases between the germline ends. The V gene's germline CDR1 is LGHNA and CDR2 YNFKEQ. The chain's CDR3 is CASSREREYQPQHF. As DNA, the CDR3 is TGTGCCAGCAGCCGGGAACGGGAGTATCAGCCCCAGCATTTT.

The V call is TRBV5-1, the J call TRBJ1-1; 11 nucleotides line up with TRBD1. The J segment lost 1 base and the V segment lost 3 bases, leaving 2 bases of the junction unmatched. There are 15 residues in the CDR3. Germline values: CDR1 SGHRS, CDR2 YFSETQ. CDR3 amino acids: CASSWTGGENTEAFF. The CDR3, as DNA: TGCGCCAGCAGCTGGACAGGGGGCGAGAACACTGAAGCTTTCTTT.

This chain links TRBV14 with TRBJ2-5; D may be TRBD2 (5 bases). In germline, CDR1 is SGHDN, CDR2 FVKESK. V lost 1 base to trimming and J lost 0 bases, with 12 bases between them. The CDR3 totals 16 residues. This CDR3 is CASSQGRGRYQETQYF. In nucleotides, the CDR3 is TGTGCCAGCAGCCAAGGTCGGGGAAGGTACCAAGAGACCCAGTACTTC.

This clone was counted between two and nine times. The chain combines TRBV2 with TRBJ1-2; tentatively, D is TRBD1 (6 bases). The germline V gene encodes CDR1 SNHLY and CDR2 FYNNEI. V shed 3 bases and J shed 2 bases, with 7 bases lying between them. This CDR3 region has 13 residues. The CDR3 loop reads CASSEQGNYGYTF. In DNA, the CDR3 is TGTGCCAGCAGTGAGCAGGGGAACTATGGCTACACCTTC.

In its sample, this clone was seen once. This chain connects TRBV11-2 to TRBJ2-7; 8 positions agree with TRBD2. The trim removed 5 bases at V and 3 bases at J, leaving 9 bases unmatched. The CDR3 has 15 residues. Germline loops: CDR1 SGHAT, CDR2 FQNNGV. The CDR3 here is CASSPTRGGNYEQYF. As DNA, the CDR3 is TGTGCCAGCAGCCCAACCCGGGGGGGGAACTACGAGCAGTACTTC.

The rearrangement uses TRBV5-1 and TRBJ2-3; D is unclear. The CDR3 contains 15 residues. Trimming left V 5 bases short and J 0 bases short, with 13 bases between. Germline CDR1 and CDR2: SGHRS and YFSETQ. The CDR3 nucleotides are TGCGCCAGCAGAGATGTTAGATCTAGCACAGATACGCAGTATTTT. Protein sequence: CASRDVRSSTDTQYF.

As regards this clone: Other nucleotide sequences from this sample produce the same CDR3. The chain has TRBV30 and TRBJ1-1; D perhaps matches TRBD1 (5 bases). The CDR3 length is 13 residues. Germline CDR1 reads GTSNPN; CDR2 reads SVGIG (reference sequence). V lost 2 bases, J lost 2 bases, and 9 bases lay in between. CDR3 sequence: CAWSTGGNTEAFF. The CDR3 nucleotides read TGTGCCTGGAGTACGGGGGGTAACACTGAAGCTTTCTTT. Full variable domain (missing parts from reference TRBV30 and TRBJ1-1): SQTIHQWPATLVQPVGSPLSLECTVEGTSNPNLYWYRQAAGRGLQLLFYSVGIGQISSEVPQNLSASRPQDRQFILSSKKLLLSDSGFYLCAWSTGGNTEAFFGQGTRLTVV.

This chain joins TRBV10-3 and TRBJ1-2; TRBD1 matches at 7 bases. The CDR3 totals 11 residues. Germline values: CDR1 ENHRY, CDR2 SYGVKD. Unmatched junction bases numbered 3, after V lost 11 bases and J lost 3 bases. The CDR3 is CAFGQDYGYTF. For the CDR3, the DNA is TGTGCCTTCGGACAGGACTATGGCTACACCTTC.

The chain has TRBV6-1 and TRBJ2-2; 7 bases line up with TRBD1. Per germline, CDR1 MNHNS and CDR2 SASEGT. The CDR3 has 15 amino acids. Losses at the gene ends were 10 bases for V and 2 bases for J; bases not matched to a gene: 10. CDR3 in amino acids: CATNDRARNTGELFF. The CDR3 nucleotides are TGTGCCACCAACGACAGGGCCCGCAACACCGGGGAGCTGTTTTTT.

This clone was recorded a few times. The chain links TRBV18 to TRBJ1-2, with D perhaps TRBD1 (5 bases). Trimming removed 6 bases from V and 6 bases from J, with 14 bases in between. The CDR3 spans 13 residues. CDR1 KGHSH and CDR2 LQKENI come from the germline V gene. In nucleotides, the CDR3 is TGTGCCAGCTCCCGCGACAGACCCGATGGCTACACCTTC. This translates into CASSRDRPDGYTF.

This clone has at least ten counts. The chain links TRBV11-2 to TRBJ1-1, with D uncertain. V lost 1 base and J 4 bases, leaving 19 bases between the germline ends. Germline CDR1 reads SGHAT; CDR2 reads FQNNGV. The CDR3 is 17 amino acids. CDR3 coding DNA: TGTGCCAGCAGCTTAGGGCGTGGAGGTCGCGGGCCCACTGAAGCTTTCTTT. Its protein product is CASSLGRGGRGPTEAFF.

V and J are TRBV5-1 and TRBJ2-2, with D unresolved. V was cut by 4 bases and J by 1 base, with 14 bases left in between. The CDR3 runs 16 residues. Germline CDR1 SGHRS, CDR2 YFSETQ. The CDR3 protein is CASSPTTKENTGELFF. The CDR3 DNA reads TGCGCCAGCAGCCCAACGACAAAGGAGAACACCGGGGAGCTGTTTTTT.

About this clone itself: Other DNA sequences of this sample code for an identical CDR3. This chain links TRBV19 with TRBJ1-2; TRBD1 agrees at 8 bases. The CDR3 runs to 14 residues. The germline gives CDR1 LNHDA, CDR2 SQIVND (reference sequence). The V segment lost 5 bases and the J segment 2 bases; nucleotides outside the gene matches: 4. In nucleotides, the CDR3 is TGTGCCAGTAGTCCGGGACAGGTAAACTATGGCTACACCTTC. Its protein product is CASSPGQVNYGYTF.

The chain has TRBV28 and TRBJ2-1; the match to TRBD2 covers 13 bases. With V trimmed by 5 bases and J by 3 bases, 4 bases remained unmatched. From germline, CDR1 is MDHEN and CDR2 SYDVKM. This CDR3 spans 16 amino acids. The CDR3 bases are TGTGCCAGCAGTCTGACTAGCGGGAGGATCTACAATGAGCAGTTCTTC. Its protein product is CASSLTSGRIYNEQFF.

V is TRBV9 and J is TRBJ2-5, with 11 nucleotides matching TRBD2. The CDR3 loop spans 17 amino acids. Trimming at V came to 0 bases and at J to 2 bases, leaving 6 bases not matched to a gene. Germline lookup yields CDR1 SGDLS and CDR2 YYNGEE. DNA of the CDR3: TGTGCCAGCAGCGTAGGATTAGCGGGAGGGGAGCAAGAGACCCAGTACTTC. The encoded protein is CASSVGLAGGEQETQYF.